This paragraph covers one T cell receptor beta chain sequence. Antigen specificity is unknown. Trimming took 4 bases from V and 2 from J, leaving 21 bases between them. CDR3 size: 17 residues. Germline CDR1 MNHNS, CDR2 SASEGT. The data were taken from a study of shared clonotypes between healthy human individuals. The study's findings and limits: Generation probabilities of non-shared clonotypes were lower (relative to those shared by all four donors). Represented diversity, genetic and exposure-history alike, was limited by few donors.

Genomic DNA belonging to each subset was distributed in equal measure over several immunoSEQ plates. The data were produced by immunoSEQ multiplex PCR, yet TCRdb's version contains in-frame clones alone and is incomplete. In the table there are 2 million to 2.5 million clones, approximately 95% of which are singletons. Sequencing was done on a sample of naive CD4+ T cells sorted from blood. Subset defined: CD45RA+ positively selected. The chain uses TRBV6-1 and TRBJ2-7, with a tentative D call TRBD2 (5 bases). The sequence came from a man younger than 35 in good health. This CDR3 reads CASSVSPVEVLPYEQYF. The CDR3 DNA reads TGTGCCAGCAGTGTATCTCCCGTGGAGGTGCTCCCCTACGAGCAGTACTTC.